The 6 T cell receptor beta chains given below trace back to one sample, sequenced in a study of blood T cells in healthy people across ages. Primed by a sample-barcoded 5' primer and a J-beta primer mix, a second PCR proceeded for 7 to 11 cycles. Each CDR3 protein is one row after TCRdb ran MiXCR on the 5' RACE reads. Of about 500,000 distinct CDR3 sequences in the sample, more than 20% are singletons; the top ten hold just under 9%. These data are also associated with another study on T cells of mothers and their children.

Sequenced material: blood. All receptors come from a boy aged 5-17 years in good health.

This clonotype showed up just a few times. The rearrangement joins TRBV29-1 to TRBJ2-7; 7 bases are shared with TRBD1. This CDR3 has 12 amino acids. V dropped 7 bases and J dropped 2; count of bases not matched to a gene: 5. CDR1 and CDR2 from the germline V gene are SQVTM and ANQGSEA. The CDR3 DNA sequence: TGCAGCGCTCGGGACAGCCCCTACGAGCAGTACTTC. This gives the protein CSARDSPYEQYF.

In this sample, this clonotype turned up many times. CDR3 nucleotides: TGCAGTGCCCTCAGCGGACAAGAGACCCAGTACTTC. Residues: CSALSGQETQYF. The chain combines TRBV20-1 with TRBJ2-5; possibly TRBD2 for D (5 bases). CDR1 and CDR2 from the germline V gene are DFQATT and SNEGSKA (reference sequence). The CDR3 contains 12 residues. V lost 6 bases and J lost 2, with 10 bases in between.

The chain combines TRBV25-1 with TRBJ2-2, with D hard to call. CDR1 is MGHDK, CDR2 SYGVNS, per germline. V was shortened by 2 bases and J by 8 bases, with 6 bases between the two germline ends. CDR3 length equals 12 residues. CDR3 nucleotide sequence: TGTGCCAGCAGTGAAGGAAGGGGGGAGCTGTTTTTT. Protein sequence: CASSEGRGELFF.

The J gene is TRBJ1-2, the V gene TRBV4-1, with D tentatively TRBD1 (6 bases). The CDR3 extends over 16 amino acids. Trimming left V 1 base short and J 2 bases short, with 14 bases between. Germline CDR1 reads MGHRA; CDR2 reads YSYEKL. The CDR3 loop reads CASSQVGRDINYGYTF. CDR3 coding DNA: TGCGCCAGCAGCCAAGTGGGGAGGGACATAAACTATGGCTACACCTTC.

The chain uses TRBV27 and TRBJ2-3; 7 positions match TRBD2. Germline values: CDR1 MNHEY, CDR2 SMNVEV (reference sequence). The junction had 1 base not matched to a gene; V was cut back by 2 bases and J by 8 bases. This CDR3 contains 12 residues. The CDR3 is CASSLTGGTQYF. The DNA for the CDR3 is TGTGCCAGCAGTTTAACGGGAGGTACGCAGTATTTT.

This clonotype was found a few times. This sequence joins TRBV28 and TRBJ2-5; TRBD2 matches at 8 bases. The tail of the sequence fits TRBJ2-1 better, so the J call may be wrong. Germline-derived CDR1 and CDR2 are MDHEN and SYDVKM. The CDR3 length is 15 residues. The CDR3 DNA follows: TGTGCCAGCAGTTTACTAGCGGGTACGGGAAATGAGCAGTTCTTC. Translation gives CASSLLAGTGNEQFF.